Below are 32 T cell receptor beta chains sequenced from a single sample in a study of blood T cell repertoires in COVID-19. Repertoires were generated with immunoSEQ multiplex PCR, while TCRdb's copy carries only in-frame clones and drops some. Here the sample spans tens of thousands of clones, approximately 80% being singletons. Source material: peripheral blood. These receptors were collected from a human donor in a cohort sampled during active COVID-19.

This rearrangement joins TRBV6-5 to TRBJ2-7; the D gene is possibly TRBD2 (5 bases). The germline V gene has CDR1 MNHEY and CDR2 SVGAGI. The CDR3 consists of 15 residues. V lost 1 base and J lost 3, with 13 bases in between. Here the CDR3 DNA reads TGTGCCAGCAGTTACTTTGGCGGGCGGTTCTACGAGCAGTACTTC. Amino acid sequence: CASSYFGGRFYEQYF.

J is TRBJ1-5 and V is TRBV28; 8 bases line up with TRBD1. The CDR3 sequence is 15 residues long. Germline loops: CDR1 MDHEN, CDR2 SYDVKM. Losses at the gene ends were 6 bases for V and 7 bases for J; bases not matched to a gene: 11. CDR3 DNA sequence: TGTGCCAGCAGCAGAGACAGGGGCAAGGGGCAGCCCCAGCATTTT. It translates to CASSRDRGKGQPQHF.

The table lists this clone with a few counts. The CDR3 loop reads CASSSGQGFANSPLHF. CDR3 nucleotide sequence: TGTGCCAGCAGCTCCGGACAGGGGTTCGCTAATTCACCCCTCCACTTT. The rearrangement uses TRBV7-9 and TRBJ1-6; 9 bases match TRBD1. The CDR3 runs 16 residues. Per the germline V gene, CDR1 is SEHNR and CDR2 is FQNEAQ (reference sequence). V was clipped by 4 bases and J by 6 bases; unmatched bases: 7.

The V gene is TRBV6-1, the J gene TRBJ1-2; D is ambiguous. The CDR3 sequence is 12 residues long. Trimming shortened V by 2 bases and J by 9 bases, and 10 bases separated the two germline ends. From germline, CDR1 is MNHNS and CDR2 SASEGT. CDR3 sequence: CASSESSDSYTF. For the CDR3, the DNA is TGTGCCAGCAGTGAATCTAGCGATAGCTACACCTTC.

On this clone: Its ends do not fully match the called genes, so a read error is possible. The chain combines TRBV28 with TRBJ2-3; 8 bases are a match to TRBD2. Germline loops: CDR1 MDHEN, CDR2 SYDVKM. The length of the CDR3 is 17 residues. The CDR3 loop reads CASSRYSAGGPRDMQYF. The CDR3 DNA reads TGTGCCAGCAGTCGCTATAGCGCGGGGGGACCTAGAGATATGCAGTATTTT.

The J gene is TRBJ2-1, the V gene TRBV18; the D is unclear. The CDR3 loop spans 17 amino acids. V was pared by 3 bases and J by 0 bases, with 15 bases between. Looked up from germline, CDR1 is KGHSH and CDR2 is LQKENI. CDR3 sequence: CASSPLRQISSYNEQFF. Written as DNA, the CDR3 is TGTGCCAGCTCACCCCTAAGACAAATTAGCTCCTACAATGAGCAGTTCTTC.

The J gene is TRBJ1-5, the V gene TRBV6-5; TRBD1 matches at 10 bases. Germline V CDR1 and CDR2: MNHEY, SVGAGI. Trimming removed 6 bases from V and 7 bases from J; junction bases left unmatched: 9. The CDR3 has 15 amino acids. CDR3 bases: TGTGCCAGCAGGCTGGCCGGGACAGGGGTACAGCCCCAGCATTTT. Its translation: CASRLAGTGVQPQHF.

The chain recombines TRBV5-5 with TRBJ2-2; TRBD1 is a possible D gene (6 bases). Germline loops: CDR1 SGHKS, CDR2 YYEKEE (reference sequence). The length of the CDR3 is 16 residues. Between the trimmed V and J ends, which lost 1 base and 1 base, there was a span of 11 bases. The CDR3 reads CASSLFPTGNTGELFF. The CDR3 DNA reads TGTGCCAGCAGCTTGTTCCCGACAGGGAACACCGGGGAGCTGTTTTTT.

The chain carries TRBV3-1 (or the pseudogene TRBV3-2) and TRBJ1-5; D gene uncertain. This CDR3 has 16 amino acids. Trimming left V 4 bases short and J 0 bases short, with 13 bases between. The V gene's germline CDR1 is LGHDT and CDR2 YNNKEL (reference sequence). For the CDR3, the DNA is TGTGCCAGCAGCCCCGGAGCCTCTTATAGCAATCAGCCCCAGCATTTT. Its protein is CASSPGASYSNQPQHF.

The V gene is TRBV11-2, the J gene TRBJ1-1; TRBD1 matches 8 bases. The CDR3 is 15 residues long. Per the germline V gene, CDR1 is SGHAT and CDR2 is FQNNGV. V was clipped by 5 bases and J by 4 bases; unmatched bases: 9. In DNA, the CDR3 is TGTGCCAGCAGCGTAGGCAGGGGGCCGGGCACTGAAGCTTTCTTT. The encoded protein is CASSVGRGPGTEAFF.

The count of this clone is one. The chain joins TRBV2 to TRBJ2-7; 9 nucleotides align to TRBD1. The CDR3 covers 13 residues. Germline values: CDR1 SNHLY, CDR2 FYNNEI. The J segment lost 2 bases and the V segment lost 7 bases, leaving 3 bases of the junction unmatched. The CDR3 nucleotides are TGTGCCAGCACCGGACAGGGGACCTACGAGCAGTACTTC. Translating gives CASTGQGTYEQYF.

The chain has TRBV14 and TRBJ2-1; the D gene is possibly TRBD1 (5 bases). Germline loops: CDR1 SGHDN, CDR2 FVKESK. V was cut by 1 base and J by 6 bases, with 13 bases left in between. The CDR3 is 15 amino acids. CDR3 sequence: CASSQVRGYRNEQFF. CDR3 DNA sequence: TGTGCCAGCAGCCAAGTTAGGGGCTACCGCAATGAGCAGTTCTTC.

This chain links TRBV2 with TRBJ2-5; 12 bases fit TRBD1. Trimming removed 6 bases from V and 7 bases from J; junction bases left unmatched: 9. Germline-derived CDR1 and CDR2 are SNHLY and FYNNEI. CDR3 length: 15 amino acids. The CDR3 here is CASRRDRGLEGTQYF. The CDR3 DNA follows: TGTGCCAGCAGGAGGGACAGGGGGCTTGAGGGGACCCAGTACTTC.

V gene TRBV30 combines with J gene TRBJ2-3; 12 bases fit TRBD2. The V gene's germline CDR1 is GTSNPN and CDR2 SVGIG (reference sequence). J gave up 5 bases and V 4 bases, and 10 bases lay outside the gene matches. The CDR3 is 16 amino acids. The CDR3 loop reads CAWTPPLAGGGDTQYF. The CDR3 region has the DNA TGTGCCTGGACCCCACCACTAGCGGGAGGTGGAGATACGCAGTATTTT.

The chain carries TRBV30 and TRBJ1-3; D is unclear. The CDR3 is 12 residues long. Trimming took off 4 bases at V and 4 bases at J, with 8 bases between the two ends. Per germline, CDR1 GTSNPN and CDR2 SVGIG (reference sequence). CDR3 bases: TGTGCCTGGATACCTAGCGGAAACACCATATATTTT. This gives the protein CAWIPSGNTIYF.

V usage is TRBV7-2 and J usage is TRBJ2-7; 12 bases are shared with TRBD2. Trimming cost V 5 bases and J 3 bases; bases outside gene matches: 5. This CDR3 region has 15 residues. Per the germline V gene, CDR1 is SGHTA and CDR2 is FQGNSA. The CDR3 coding sequence is TGTGCCAGCAGCGACCGGACTAGCGGGAACTACGAGCAGTACTTC. Protein: CASSDRTSGNYEQYF.

V and J are TRBV7-6 and TRBJ1-3; 7 bases line up with TRBD1. Per germline, CDR1 SGHVS and CDR2 FNYEAQ. There are 16 residues in the CDR3. J was trimmed by 0 bases and V by 7 bases; bases with no gene match: 9. This chain's CDR3 is CASTVGGAGSGNTIYF. The CDR3, as DNA: TGTGCCAGCACCGTAGGGGGCGCCGGCTCTGGAAACACCATATATTTT.

This rearrangement joins TRBV9 to TRBJ1-1; 7 nucleotides line up with TRBD1. CDR3 length: 16 amino acids. CDR1 SGDLS and CDR2 YYNGEE come from the germline V gene. With V trimmed by 2 bases and J by 3 bases, 10 bases remained unmatched. CDR3 sequence (DNA): TGTGCCAGCAGCGTTCAGGCAGGACAGGAGGACACTGAAGCTTTCTTT. Its protein product is CASSVQAGQEDTEAFF.

This clone has a single count. V and J are TRBV2 and TRBJ1-6; no clear D gene. The CDR3 spans 13 residues. Looked up from germline, CDR1 is SNHLY and CDR2 is FYNNEI. Trimming removed 4 bases from V and 10 bases from J, with 11 bases in between. The CDR3 DNA sequence: TGTGCCAGCAGTGGGGAGGGCGGGTCACCCCTCCACTTT. Its protein product is CASSGEGGSPLHF.

The V gene is TRBV2, the J gene TRBJ1-6; 7 bases fit TRBD1. The CDR3 spans 15 residues. From germline, CDR1 is SNHLY and CDR2 FYNNEI. J lost 5 bases, V lost 7 bases, and 8 bases had no gene match. CDR3 residues: CASTSDDRDNSPLHF. CDR3 DNA: TGTGCCAGCACTTCAGATGACAGGGATAATTCACCCCTCCACTTT. Based on the CDR3 plus reference TRBV2 and TRBJ1-6, the full variable domain is EPEVTQTPSHQVTQMGQEVILRCVPISNHLYFYWYRQILGQKVEFLVSFYNNEISEKSEIFDDQFSVERPDGSNFTLKIRSTKLEDSAMYFCASTSDDRDNSPLHFGNGTRLTVT.

The rearrangement links TRBV5-1 to TRBJ2-1, with TRBD1 matching 8 bases. CDR3 length: 14 residues. With V trimmed by 4 bases and J by 9 bases, 9 bases remained unmatched. Germline CDR1 is SGHRS and CDR2 is YFSETQ. Written as DNA, the CDR3 is TGCGCCAGCAGCCCCACGGCAGGGGGCGGTGAGCAGTTCTTC. This gives the protein CASSPTAGGGEQFF.

The gene calls are TRBV29-1 and TRBJ1-3; D gene uncertain. V lost 6 bases and J lost 1, with 7 bases in between. This CDR3 contains 12 residues. Germline V CDR1 and CDR2: SQVTM, ANQGSEA. The CDR3 region is CSVTDSGNTIYF. For the CDR3, the DNA is TGCAGCGTCACAGATTCTGGAAACACCATATATTTT.

The rearrangement joins TRBV2 to TRBJ1-2; 8 nucleotides match TRBD1. The CDR3 extends over 14 amino acids. The V gene's germline CDR1 is SNHLY and CDR2 FYNNEI. The V segment lost 8 bases and the J segment 2 bases; nucleotides outside the gene matches: 7. CDR3 DNA sequence: TGTGCCAGCCAAGATCAGGGGGCCAACTATGGCTACACCTTC. It is translated as CASQDQGANYGYTF.

This chain joins TRBV24-1 and TRBJ2-3; D remains unclear. Trimming left V 0 bases short and J 0 bases short, with 9 bases between. CDR3 length: 16 amino acids. The germline CDR1 and CDR2 sequences are KGHDR and SFDVKD. DNA of the CDR3: TGTGCCACCAGTGATTTGTCGGGTTGGAGCACAGATACGCAGTATTTT. It specifies CATSDLSGWSTDTQYF.

CDR3 loop: CSASDSPSYTF. The CDR3 DNA reads TGCAGTGCAAGCGACAGTCCGTCCTACACCTTC. This chain uses TRBV20-1 with TRBJ1-2, with a weak D call TRBD1 (5 bases). The CDR3 sequence is 11 residues long. V was cut by 6 bases and J by 10 bases, with 15 bases left in between. From germline, CDR1 is DFQATT and CDR2 SNEGSKA (reference sequence).

The chain combines TRBV28 with TRBJ2-1; 9 bases are a match to TRBD1. The V segment lost 6 bases and the J segment 7 bases; nucleotides outside the gene matches: 10. Germline values: CDR1 MDHEN, CDR2 SYDVKM. The CDR3 has 15 residues. The CDR3 bases are TGTGCCAGCAGAGCCCGGGACAGGGCATTTAATGAGCAGTTCTTC. The encoded protein is CASRARDRAFNEQFF.

This clone was found a few times. This chain joins TRBV4-1 and TRBJ1-1; D gene ambiguous. Germline CDR1 is MGHRA and CDR2 is YSYEKL. This CDR3 spans 15 amino acids. V shed 1 base and J shed 1 base, with 10 bases lying between them. The CDR3: CASSQGIERNTEAFF. The CDR3 DNA reads as TGCGCCAGCAGCCAAGGAATTGAGCGGAACACTGAAGCTTTCTTT.

This clone occurred a few times. The chain couples TRBV7-6 to TRBJ2-5; D gene unclear. Trimming pared 2 bases from V and 2 bases from J, leaving 15 bases between. The V gene's germline CDR1 is SGHVS and CDR2 FNYEAQ. The CDR3 is 16 amino acids. CDR3 in amino acids: CASSLQSPHTQETQYF. CDR3 coding DNA: TGTGCCAGCAGCTTACAGTCCCCCCATACACAAGAGACCCAGTACTTC.

The chain joins TRBV7-3 to TRBJ2-2; TRBD2 matches at 7 bases. J gave up 5 bases and V 5 bases, and 14 bases lay outside the gene matches. Germline V lookup: CDR1 SGHTA, CDR2 FQGTGA. CDR3 size: 17 residues. The CDR3, as DNA: TGTGCCAGCAGCCCCATGGCCCAGGGAGGGAGAACCGGGGAGCTGTTTTTT. Protein sequence: CASSPMAQGGRTGELFF.

This chain uses TRBV6-2 or TRBV6-3 with TRBJ2-3; TRBD2 aligns across 8 bases. Looked up from germline, CDR1 is MNHEY and CDR2 is SVGEGT. The CDR3 is made up of 15 amino acids. The ends lost 4 bases at V and 5 bases at J; junction bases unmatched: 8. The CDR3 reads CASSSLTSVRDTQYF. The CDR3 DNA sequence: TGTGCCAGCAGTTCCCTGACTAGCGTTAGAGATACGCAGTATTTT.

The J gene is TRBJ1-5, the V gene TRBV5-5; unclear D gene. This CDR3 comprises 15 residues. Per germline, CDR1 SGHKS and CDR2 YYEKEE (reference sequence). Trimming left V 0 bases short and J 4 bases short, with 11 bases between. CDR3 region: CASSLGLAGNQPQHF. DNA for the CDR3: TGTGCCAGCAGCTTGGGATTAGCGGGAAATCAGCCCCAGCATTTT.

Only a few counts were recorded for this clone. V is TRBV2 and J is TRBJ1-3; 9 nucleotides agree with TRBD1. J gave up 3 bases and V 5 bases, and 5 bases lay outside the gene matches. This CDR3 is built from 15 residues. Germline V gene lookup returns CDR1 SNHLY and CDR2 FYNNEI. The CDR3 region has the DNA TGTGCCAGCAGTAAACAGGGGGCAGGTGGAAACACCATATATTTT. Amino acid sequence: CASSKQGAGGNTIYF.